Listed below are T cell receptor beta chains from one sample, sequenced in a study of shared clonotypes between healthy human individuals. Sequencing was performed with immunoSEQ multiplex PCR; in TCRdb, only in-frame clones are kept and a portion is missing. Here the sample spans about 1,800,000 clones, about 95% being singletons. Input material: naive CD8+ T cells sorted from blood. The receptor source for this set is a man aged 18 to 30 in good health. The CDR3 runs from the conserved cysteine through the conserved F or W. Each record gives: clone size, J gene, V gene, D gene, CDR3 DNA, CDR3 protein. D genes are given only for firm matches. Where a row states a size, it is once, few, many or the class of an expanded clone; other rows omit it.

.	TRBJ1-6	TRBV6-1	.	TGTGCCAGCAGTGAAGCTGTAGGACAGATTAATTCACCCCTCCACTTT	CASSEAVGQINSPLHF
.	TRBJ2-7	TRBV27	TRBD1	TGTGCCAGCAGGTCGGGACAGGGGGTGTCCTACGAGCAGTACTTC	CASRSGQGVSYEQYF
.	TRBJ2-7	TRBV10-2	TRBD2	TGCGCCAGCAGTCTCCCCTTGGTCAGCGGGGGACCCTACGAGCAGTACTTC	CASSLPLVSGGPYEQYF
.	TRBJ2-7	TRBV20-1	.	TGCAGTGCTATGGAGCCCAGCGAGCAGTACTTC	CSAMEPSEQYF
.	TRBJ2-7	TRBV4-1	TRBD1	TGCGCCAGCAGCCAAGGGGCCGGGACAGGGGACCACGAGCAGTACTTC	CASSQGAGTGDHEQYF
.	TRBJ1-2	TRBV5-4	.	TGTGCCAGCAGCTTGGATAGGGGCCGGGCTTCCTATGGCTACACCTTC	CASSLDRGRASYGYTF
.	TRBJ2-3	TRBV7-2	.	TGTGCCAGCAGCTTTCGTGGGGGAGACCCAGAGCCAGATACGCAGTATTTT	CASSFRGGDPEPDTQYF
once	TRBJ2-7	TRBV7-9	.	TGTGCCAGCAGCTTAGGGCGGTTAAGAACCTACGAGCAGTACTTC	CASSLGRLRTYEQYF
once	TRBJ2-7	TRBV29-1	TRBD1	TGCAGCGTTGAAGTTCCGGGACAGGGGCCCTACGAGCAGTACTTC	CSVEVPGQGPYEQYF
.	TRBJ2-7	TRBV23-1	TRBD1	TGCGCCAGCAGTCGCCCGACAGGGACCCCCTACGAGCAGTACTTC	CASSRPTGTPYEQYF
.	TRBJ1-5	TRBV27	TRBD1	TGTGCCAGCAGTTCACTGACAGGGGTCGATCAGCCCCAGCATTTT	CASSSLTGVDQPQHF
once	TRBJ2-7	TRBV4-3	TRBD1	TGCGCCAGCAGCCAAGATAACACCTTGACAGGGCTCCACGAGCAGTACTTC	CASSQDNTLTGLHEQYF
.	TRBJ1-5	TRBV15	.	TGTGCCACCAGCTCCTGGGGGACACCCGATCAGCCCCAGCATTTT	CATSSWGTPDQPQHF
.	TRBJ2-3	TRBV11-2	.	TGTGCCAGCAGCTTAGAGTCAGGACCTACCACAGATACGCAGTATTTT	CASSLESGPTTDTQYF
.	TRBJ2-5	TRBV27	TRBD2	TGTGCCAGCAGTTTAGGAGCGGGAGGTCAAGAGACCCAGTACTTC	CASSLGAGGQETQYF
.	TRBJ2-5	TRBV29-1	.	TGCAGCGCGGGAGGAGCAGTAAAGGGGGTGCAAGGAGAGACCCAGTACTTC	CSAGGAVKGVQGETQYF
.	TRBJ2-7	TRBV27	TRBD1	TGTGCCAGCAGTTTCTCGGACAGGGGGGACGAGCAGTACTTC	CASSFSDRGDEQYF
.	TRBJ2-7	TRBV7-9	TRBD1	TGTGCCAGCAGACCGACAGGGGGCGGGCCTGACTACGAGCAGTACTTC	CASRPTGGGPDYEQYF
once	TRBJ2-3	TRBV9	TRBD2	TGTGCCAGCAGCGTATTCACTAGCGGGGGGACAGATACGCAGTATTTT	CASSVFTSGGTDTQYF
once	TRBJ2-2	TRBV15	.	TGTGCCACCAGCAGAGAACGAGGTGGGACCGGGGAGCTGTTTTTT	CATSRERGGTGELFF
.	TRBJ2-1	TRBV6-1	.	TGTGCCAGCAGTGAAATCGCTTCGGCAGTCTACAATGAGCAGTTCTTC	CASSEIASAVYNEQFF
.	TRBJ2-7	TRBV2	TRBD1	TGTGCCGGCAGGACAGGGAGCTCCTTCGAGCAGTACTTC	CAGRTGSSFEQYF
few	TRBJ1-5	TRBV21-1	.	TGTGCCAGCAGCAAAGGTGGGACAGGGTCCATAGTCAGCAATCAGCCCCAGCATTTT	CASSKGGTGSIVSNQPQHF
.	TRBJ1-2	TRBV6-5	TRBD1	TGTGCCAGCAGTTCCGGACAGGGTTTTGCCTATGGCTACACCTTC	CASSSGQGFAYGYTF
.	TRBJ1-5	TRBV28	.	TGTGCCAGCAGCCCTTTCCGTGTGCCAACCTCCCAGCATTTT	CASSPFRVPTSQHF
.	TRBJ2-7	TRBV11-2	.	TGTGCCAGCAGCCCGCGAGCGTTGTACGAGCAGTACTTC	CASSPRALYEQYF
.	TRBJ2-5	TRBV2	TRBD2	TGTGCCAGCATAGCGGGGCAACAAGAGACCCAGTACTTC	CASIAGQQETQYF
.	TRBJ2-3	TRBV2	.	TGTGCCAGCAGTGAAAGGGACGAATGGGCAGATACGCAGTATTTT	CASSERDEWADTQYF
.	TRBJ2-3	TRBV30	TRBD2	TGTGCCTGGAGTGGGGGAGGGGCAAGCACAGATACGCAGTATTTT	CAWSGGGASTDTQYF
once	TRBJ2-2	TRBV13	TRBD1	TGTGCCAGCAGCGTGAGGGTCGGGGACAGCCTAAACACCGGGGAGCTGTTTTTT	CASSVRVGDSLNTGELFF
.	TRBJ2-7	TRBV2	.	TGTGCCAGCACCGGACAGGGAGGGGGCGAGCAGTACTTC	CASTGQGGGEQYF
once	TRBJ2-7	TRBV11-2	TRBD2	TGTGCCAGCAGCCATGGACTAGCGGGTCCCTACGAGCAGTACTTC	CASSHGLAGPYEQYF
.	TRBJ2-7	TRBV28	.	TGTGCCAGCAGTTTTTTACAGGGACTCGGGAACGAGCAGTACTTC	CASSFLQGLGNEQYF
.	TRBJ2-7	TRBV7-9	.	TGTGCCAGCAGCCTAGGGACGGCCACCTACGAGCAGTACTTC	CASSLGTATYEQYF
.	TRBJ1-4	TRBV27	.	TGTGCCAGCAGCCTCCGGGACGGCGGGGAAAAACTGTTTTTT	CASSLRDGGEKLFF
.	TRBJ2-7	TRBV25-1	TRBD2	TGTGCCAGCAGTGATCTGGCGGGAGGGTACGAGCAGTACTTC	CASSDLAGGYEQYF
.	TRBJ1-5	TRBV29-1	.	TGCAGCGTTGTGCTGCAAGGCCAGCACTATTTT	CSVVLQGQHYF